This record looks at one T cell receptor (beta chain) sequence and its context. Which antigen it targets is not known. Per-base qualities were not stored, and no clone one base away is much larger. TCRbeta CDR3 regions were amplified from genomic DNA by means of the immunoSEQ Assay, a bias-controlled multiplex PCR. Concerning the study's data processing: Within the assay, amplification of reference gene primers was used to estimate how many nucleated cells each sample contained. To quantify the absolute abundance of each unique TCRbeta CDR3 rearrangement, sequence reads were collapsed and filtered. For each sample, productive Simpson clonality was calculated as the square root of Simpson's diversity index across productive rearrangements. TCRdb obtained this table from immuneACCESS and retained in-frame rearrangements with V and J assigned. These tables miss some clones; where compared with another copy, unresolved V genes account for less than half of the shortfall, and the remainder is unexplained. V and J calls and clone size are as listed in that table; D and trimming were resolved from the DNA. The sample table contains 150,000 to 200,000 clones; only one count was recorded for just over 85% of them. The ten biggest clones cover around 8.6% of the sample.

Each collaborating institution followed its own protocols to collect whole blood in K2EDTA tubes. For TCRbeta analysis, collaborator samples were shipped as frozen whole blood, as isolated PBMCs, or as DNA extracted from either sample type. From its cysteine to its phenylalanine, the CDR3 spans 15 amino acids. Only the CDR3 part of the read is kept: 45 bases, read in frame from the first base. The germline ends are 16 bases apart after V is trimmed by 7 bases and J by 6 bases. Based on the germline V gene, the CDR1 and CDR2 sequences are LGHNA and YNFKEQ. This specimen belongs to a study of blood T cell repertoires in COVID-19 (dated by TCRdb to the early 2020s). Notes on the research overall: Samples from collaborators originated in the United States, Italy and Spain and spanned both the acute and convalescent phases of COVID-19. The material from the prospective study consisted of cDNA or gDNA derived from T cells, B-cell-depleted T cells, or PBMCs. Subjects who had been exposed to COVID-19, were actively infected with it, or had recovered from it provided the deeply sampled blood TCRbeta repertoires that made up the dataset. The repertoires were made available in a free public database intended to serve as a resource for research on the immune response to SARS-CoV-2. The samples were drawn from two sources: the first 160 participants of the ongoing ImmuneRACE study, and 1,000 to 1,500 subjects contributed by 6 global collaborators. Sample metadata almost always included a de-identified subject ID, COVID-19 status, age in years and sex. Where HLA class I and class II types were available, the types were taken from metadata supplied by the sample provider, not from assay-based typing. Summary of the overall study and its limitations: Clinical and demographic metadata were provided uncurated, with the amount varying by source and participant.

This receptor was obtained from a man aged 45-60 years with active or convalescent COVID-19. The V and J genes are TRBV4-2 and TRBJ1-6, with no confidently assigned D gene. Sequencing was carried out using peripheral blood. The nucleotide sequence is TGTGCCAGCACCGAGAGGTTGGCGTCTAATTCACCCCTCCACTTT. It codes for CASTERLASNSPLHF.